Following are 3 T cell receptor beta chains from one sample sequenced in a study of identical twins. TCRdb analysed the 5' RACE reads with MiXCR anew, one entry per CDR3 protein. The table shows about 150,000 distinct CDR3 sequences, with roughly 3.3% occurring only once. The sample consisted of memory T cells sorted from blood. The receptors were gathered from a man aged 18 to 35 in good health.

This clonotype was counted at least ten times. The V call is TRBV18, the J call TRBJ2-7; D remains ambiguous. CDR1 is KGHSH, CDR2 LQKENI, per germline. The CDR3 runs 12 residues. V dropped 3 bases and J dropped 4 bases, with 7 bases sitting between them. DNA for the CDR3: TGTGCCAGCTCACCTAACTATTACGAGCAGTACTTC. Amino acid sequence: CASSPNYYEQYF.

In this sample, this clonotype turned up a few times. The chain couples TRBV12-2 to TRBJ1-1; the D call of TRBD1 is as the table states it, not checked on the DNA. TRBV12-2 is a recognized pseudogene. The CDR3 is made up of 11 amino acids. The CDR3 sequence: CASRPWEKAFF. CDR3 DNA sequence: TGTGCAAGTCGCCCCTGGGAGAAAGCTTTCTTT.

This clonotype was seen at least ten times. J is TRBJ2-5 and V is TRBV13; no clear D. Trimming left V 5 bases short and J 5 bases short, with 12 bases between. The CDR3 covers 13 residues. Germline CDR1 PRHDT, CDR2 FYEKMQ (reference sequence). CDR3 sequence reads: CASSPIYGETQYF. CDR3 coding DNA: TGTGCCAGCAGCCCCATCTACGGGGAGACCCAGTACTTC.